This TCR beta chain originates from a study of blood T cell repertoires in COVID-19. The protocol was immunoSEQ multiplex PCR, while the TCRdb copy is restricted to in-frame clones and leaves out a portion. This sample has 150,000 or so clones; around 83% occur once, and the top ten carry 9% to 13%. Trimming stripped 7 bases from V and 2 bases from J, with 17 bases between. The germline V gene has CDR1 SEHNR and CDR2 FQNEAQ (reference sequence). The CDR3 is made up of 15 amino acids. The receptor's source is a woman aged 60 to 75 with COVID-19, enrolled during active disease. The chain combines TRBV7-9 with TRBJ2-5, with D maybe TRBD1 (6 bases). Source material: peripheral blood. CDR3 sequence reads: CASTYGTNFQETQYF. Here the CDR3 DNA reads TGTGCCAGCACCTACGGGACAAATTTTCAAGAGACCCAGTACTTC.